This T cell receptor beta chain stems from a study of blood T cell repertoires in COVID-19 (dated by TCRdb to between 2020 and 2021). The study in broad terms: Collaborator samples came from the United States, Italy and Spain and covered acute and convalescent phases of COVID-19. Nearly every sample came with metadata listing a de-identified subject ID, COVID-19 status, age in years and sex. Samples came from the ongoing ImmuneRACE study (first 160 participants) plus 1,254 subjects from 6 global collaborators. The prospective study material was composed of cDNA or gDNA derived from T cells, B-cell-depleted T cells, or PBMCs. Where HLA class I and class II types were available, the types were taken from metadata supplied by the sample provider, not from assay-based typing. Deeply sampled blood TCRbeta repertoires from subjects exposed to, actively infected with, or recovered from COVID-19 were included in the dataset. The repertoires were released in a freely available public database intended as a resource for research on the immune response to SARS-CoV-2. Study-level results and caveats: Clinical and demographic metadata were provided uncurated, with the amount varying by source and participant.

Whole blood was collected in K2EDTA tubes by collaborating institutions according to the institutions' own protocols. For TCRbeta analysis, collaborators shipped samples in one of three forms: frozen whole blood, isolated PBMCs, or DNA extracted from either of those sample types. TCRbeta CDR3 regions were amplified from genomic DNA using the immunoSEQ Assay, a bias-controlled multiplex PCR. Per the source publication's procedure: The number of nucleated cells in each sample was estimated from the amplification of reference gene primers within the assay. To quantify the absolute abundance of each unique TCRbeta CDR3 rearrangement, sequence reads were collapsed and filtered. Productive Simpson clonality was computed per sample as the square root of Simpson's diversity index over productive rearrangements. Held by TCRdb, this immuneACCESS table contains in-frame sequences only and omits some clones. Under half of the omission traces to an unresolved V gene where checked; the cause of the rest is unknown. V, J and clone size were drawn from that table, and D and trimming were deduced from the DNA. This sample is represented by some 73,000 clones; approximately 85% of them were singletons. Roughly 40% of the sample is in the top ten clones.

CDR1 and CDR2, looked up from the germline V gene, are SGHTS and YDEGEE. The CDR3, from cysteine to phenylalanine, totals 17 residues. Left in the record is the CDR3 DNA by itself, 51 bases read in frame from the first base. V is pruned by 0 bases and J by 5 bases, leaving 12 bases of the junction without a gene match. Of note for this clone: The clone's antigen remains unknown. Base qualities are not provided; no much larger clone lies one nucleotide away.

Material for sequencing was peripheral blood. The TCR sequence derives from a woman aged 80 or over with active or convalescent COVID-19. This receptor chain uses TRBV5-8 and TRBJ2-3; 7 bases in the junction line up with TRBD1. This receptor has the CDR3 CASSLATGRMGGDTQYF. The DNA reads as follows: TGTGCCAGCAGCTTGGCGACAGGGAGAATGGGTGGAGATACGCAGTATTTT.